This TCR beta chain comes out of a study of cytomegalovirus exposure and HLA in healthy donors. The PCR employed 60 Vbeta primers together with 13 Jbeta primers. Per the original methods: About 12 million of the 80 million or so unique TCR beta chains counted in a later analysis were shared. Libraries were prepared by immunoSEQ multiplex PCR; TCRdb keeps only in-frame clonotypes and omits some of them. V, J and clone size are taken as reported in that table, and D and trimming were inferred from the DNA itself. The table includes roughly 280,000 clones, about 75% detected once. The V gene's germline CDR1 is SGHAT and CDR2 FQDESV (reference sequence). The length of the CDR3 is 16 residues. Trimming at V came to 5 bases and at J to 5 bases, leaving 4 bases not matched to a gene.

The sequencing sample was made of PBMCs. The clonotype comes from a female donor in good health and CMV-seronegative. This chain uses TRBV11-1 with TRBJ2-4; TRBD2 agrees at 15 bases. DNA for the CDR3: TGTGCCAGCAGCCATAGGACTAGCGGGAGGGAAAACATTCAGTACTTC. Protein sequence: CASSHRTSGRENIQYF.